This record covers a single T cell receptor beta chain. What it binds is not known. This specimen belongs to a study of T cell responses to AZD1222 COVID-19 vaccine. With V trimmed by 5 bases and J by 4 bases, 4 bases remained unmatched. The CDR3 extends over 15 amino acids. Germline CDR1 reads LNHDA; CDR2 reads SQIVND (reference sequence). Points from the study as a whole: Sampled repertoires all dated from after the peak T cell response. Rises in breadth and depth of Spike-specific TCRs came after two AZD1222 doses.

Profiled with immunoSEQ multiplex PCR; TCRdb holds only in-frame clones, not every one. The table shows more than 100,000 clones, with about 93% occurring only once. This chain connects TRBV19 to TRBJ1-4; 10 positions agree with TRBD1. The sequence derives from an adult in good health. The sequencing here drew on peripheral blood, taken on day 0 of AZD1222 vaccination. The CDR3 sequence: CASSRGQGDNEKLFF. The DNA for the CDR3 is TGTGCCAGTAGTCGAGGACAGGGGGATAATGAAAAACTGTTTTTT.